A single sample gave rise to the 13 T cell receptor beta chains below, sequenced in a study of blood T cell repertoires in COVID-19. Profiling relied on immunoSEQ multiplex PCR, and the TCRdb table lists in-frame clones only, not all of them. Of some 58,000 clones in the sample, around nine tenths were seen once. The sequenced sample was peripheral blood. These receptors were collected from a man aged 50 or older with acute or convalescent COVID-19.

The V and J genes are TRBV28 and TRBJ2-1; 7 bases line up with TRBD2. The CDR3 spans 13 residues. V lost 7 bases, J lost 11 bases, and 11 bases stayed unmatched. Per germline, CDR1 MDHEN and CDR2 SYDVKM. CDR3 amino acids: CASIDGASGKQFF. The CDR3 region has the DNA TGTGCCAGCATCGATGGGGCTAGCGGAAAGCAGTTCTTC.

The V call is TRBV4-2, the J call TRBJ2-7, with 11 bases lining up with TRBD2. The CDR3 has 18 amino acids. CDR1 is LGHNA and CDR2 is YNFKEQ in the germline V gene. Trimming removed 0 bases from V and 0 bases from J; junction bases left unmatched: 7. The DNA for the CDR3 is TGTGCCAGCAGCCAAGACGCGACTAGCGGGGTAAGCTCCTACGAGCAGTACTTC. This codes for CASSQDATSGVSSYEQYF.

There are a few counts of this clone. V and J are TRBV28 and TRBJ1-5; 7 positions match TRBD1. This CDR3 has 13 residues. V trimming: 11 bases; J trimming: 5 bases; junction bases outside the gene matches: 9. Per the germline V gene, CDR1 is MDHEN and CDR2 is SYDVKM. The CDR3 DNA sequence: TGTGCCGGCGGAACAGGGGCCTATCAGCCCCAGCATTTT. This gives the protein CAGGTGAYQPQHF.

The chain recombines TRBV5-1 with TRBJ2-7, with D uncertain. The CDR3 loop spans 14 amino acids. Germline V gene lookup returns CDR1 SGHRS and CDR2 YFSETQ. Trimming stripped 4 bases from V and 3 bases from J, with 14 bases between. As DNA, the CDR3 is TGCGCCAGCAGCCCGTCCCCGGTCGTCTACGAGCAGTACTTC. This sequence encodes CASSPSPVVYEQYF.

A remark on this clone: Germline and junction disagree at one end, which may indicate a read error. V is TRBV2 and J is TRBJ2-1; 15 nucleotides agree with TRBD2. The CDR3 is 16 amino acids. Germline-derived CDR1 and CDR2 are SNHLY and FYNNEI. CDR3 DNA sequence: TGTGCCAGCAGTGCAGGGACTAGCGGGAGGAACAAGGAGCAGTTCTTC. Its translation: CASSAGTSGRNKEQFF.

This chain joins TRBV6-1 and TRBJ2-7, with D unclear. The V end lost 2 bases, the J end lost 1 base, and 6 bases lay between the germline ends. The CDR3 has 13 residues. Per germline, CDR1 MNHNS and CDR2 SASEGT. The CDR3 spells CASSELGSYEQYF. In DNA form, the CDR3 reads TGTGCCAGCAGTGAACTAGGTTCCTACGAGCAGTACTTC.

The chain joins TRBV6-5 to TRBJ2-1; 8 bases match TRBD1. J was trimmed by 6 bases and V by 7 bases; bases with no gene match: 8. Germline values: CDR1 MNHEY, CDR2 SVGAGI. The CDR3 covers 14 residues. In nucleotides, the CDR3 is TGTGCCAGCACCCCGCCAGGGGGCTTCAATGAGCAGTTCTTC. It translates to CASTPPGGFNEQFF.

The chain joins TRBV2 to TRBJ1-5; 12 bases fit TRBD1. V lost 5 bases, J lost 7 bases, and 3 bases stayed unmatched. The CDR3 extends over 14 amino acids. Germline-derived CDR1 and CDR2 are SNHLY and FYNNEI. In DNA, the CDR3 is TGTGCCAGCAGTCCCGGGACAGGGGGCCAGCCCCAGCATTTT. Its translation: CASSPGTGGQPQHF. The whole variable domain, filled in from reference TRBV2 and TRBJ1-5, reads EPEVTQTPSHQVTQMGQEVILRCVPISNHLYFYWYRQILGQKVEFLVSFYNNEISEKSEIFDDQFSVERPDGSNFTLKIRSTKLEDSAMYFCASSPGTGGQPQHFGDGTRLSIL.

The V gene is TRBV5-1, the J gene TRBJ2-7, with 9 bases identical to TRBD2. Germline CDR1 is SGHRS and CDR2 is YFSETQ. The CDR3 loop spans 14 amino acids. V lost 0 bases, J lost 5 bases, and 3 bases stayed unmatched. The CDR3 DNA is TGCGCCAGCAGCTTGGGGGGACTAGCAGACGAGCAGTACTTC. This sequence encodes CASSLGGLADEQYF.

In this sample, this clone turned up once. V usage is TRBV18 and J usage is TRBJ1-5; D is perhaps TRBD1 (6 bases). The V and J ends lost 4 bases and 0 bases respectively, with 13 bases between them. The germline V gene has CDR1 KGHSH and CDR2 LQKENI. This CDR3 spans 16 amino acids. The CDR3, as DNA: TGTGCCAGCTCACACTCGGACAGTTATAGCAATCAGCCCCAGCATTTT. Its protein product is CASSHSDSYSNQPQHF.

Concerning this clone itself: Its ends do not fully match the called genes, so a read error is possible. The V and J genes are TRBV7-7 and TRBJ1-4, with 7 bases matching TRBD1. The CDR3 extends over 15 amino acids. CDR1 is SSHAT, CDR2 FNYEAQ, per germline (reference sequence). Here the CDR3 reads CASSSNRGLGEKLFF. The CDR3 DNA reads TGTGCTAGCAGCTCAAACAGGGGCTTGGGTGAAAAACTGTTTTTT.

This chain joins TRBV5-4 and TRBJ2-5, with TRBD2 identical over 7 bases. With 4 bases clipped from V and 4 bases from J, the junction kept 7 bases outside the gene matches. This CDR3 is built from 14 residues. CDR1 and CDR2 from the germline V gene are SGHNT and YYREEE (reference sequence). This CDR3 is CASSPLSGGETQYF. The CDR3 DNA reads TGTGCCAGCAGCCCTCTGTCGGGGGGAGAGACCCAGTACTTC.

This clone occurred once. The CDR3 sequence is CAWSMGLNSNQPQHF. The CDR3 DNA sequence: TGTGCCTGGAGTATGGGACTTAATAGCAATCAGCCCCAGCATTTT. The rearrangement links TRBV30 to TRBJ1-5; tentatively, D is TRBD1 (5 bases). The V gene's germline CDR1 is GTSNPN and CDR2 SVGIG (reference sequence). This CDR3 contains 15 residues. The ends were cut back, 2 bases at V and 0 bases at J, with 11 bases in the middle.